What follows describes a single TCR beta chain. Its antigen is undetermined. The length of the CDR3 is 15 residues. Germline CDR1 and CDR2: DFQATT and SNEGSKA (reference sequence). The data stem from a study of T cells expressing NK-cell markers. Whole-study context: Repertoires of TCR beta were obtained from T cells sorted as CD3+CD56+NKG2C+, CD3+CD56+NKG2C- and CD3+CD56-NKG2C+. Most of the eight sequenced donors tested HCMV-seropositive; one tested seronegative. Study outcomes and limitations: Unclear, still, was the HCMV specificity of the expanded NKG2C+ T cell clones. In 5 to 7 donors, dominant NKG2C+ clonotypes were roughly 1.0-8% of CD8+ T cells.

TCRdb re-called the 5' RACE reads and catalogs CDR3 proteins one per entry, DNA excluded. The table lists roughly 160,000 distinct CDR3 sequences. The sample taken for sequencing was blood T cells: a sorted CD56 or NKG2C T cell subset, CD4+ or CD8+ T cells, or bulk PBMC T cells (not recorded which). This chain uses TRBV20-1 with TRBJ2-3; no DNA is available, so the TRBD2 call from TCRdb remains unchecked. The sequence was collected from a woman aged 18 to 75 in good health. The CDR3 loop reads CSALKLAGGLDTQYF.